These 32 T cell receptor beta chains came from one sample sequenced in a study of T-cell memory formation after mild COVID-19. MiXCR, run by TCRdb on the 5' RACE reads, gives a single entry per CDR3 protein. The sample holds some 350,000 distinct CDR3 sequences; over 10% are singletons and the top ten take 20% to 25%. Sample: PBMCs or a T cell subset sorted from them (not recorded which). The receptors come from a man between 18 and 35 years old who had mild COVID-19 (a few samples of this study predate the infection). Cell type and time point are not known.

This clonotype was detected ten times or more. The chain employs TRBV7-9 and TRBJ2-7; unclear D gene. The germline V gene encodes CDR1 SEHNR and CDR2 FQNEAQ (reference sequence). V shed 1 base and J shed 6 bases, with 13 bases lying between them. The CDR3 extends over 14 amino acids. DNA for the CDR3: TGTGCCAGCAGCTTAGGTGACCTGACGAGCGAGCAGTACTTC. This sequence encodes CASSLGDLTSEQYF.

The chain carries TRBV20-1 and TRBJ1-4, with D hard to call. Trimming took off 6 bases at V and 3 bases at J, with 14 bases between the two ends. The CDR3 spans 14 residues. CDR1 and CDR2 from the germline V gene are DFQATT and SNEGSKA (reference sequence). The CDR3 coding sequence is TGCAGTGCCCGAAACCACGAACCTAATGAAAAACTGTTTTTT. Its protein is CSARNHEPNEKLFF.

In this sample, this clonotype turned up a few times. The rearrangement joins TRBV6-2 or TRBV6-3 to TRBJ1-5; 9 nucleotides align to TRBD1. Germline V lookup: CDR1 MNHEY, CDR2 SVGEGT. The CDR3 runs to 15 residues. The V and J ends lost 8 bases and 0 bases, in that order; junction bases with no gene match: 5. DNA of the CDR3: TGTGCCAGCGACAGGGGGGGATATAGCAATCAGCCCCAGCATTTT. Translated: CASDRGGYSNQPQHF.

The table lists this clonotype with a few counts. The chain employs TRBV25-1 and TRBJ2-7; no definite D call. The V gene's germline CDR1 is MGHDK and CDR2 SYGVNS. The CDR3 totals 13 residues. Trimming cost V 3 bases and J 5 bases, with 11 bases left between them. The CDR3 spells CASSEPEANEQYF. CDR3 nucleotides: TGTGCCAGCAGTGAGCCAGAAGCGAACGAGCAGTACTTC.

In this sample, this clonotype turned up many times. The V and J genes are TRBV6-2 or TRBV6-3 and TRBJ2-7; perhaps D is TRBD1 or TRBD2 (5 bases each). The CDR3 spans 13 residues. V was clipped by 4 bases and J by 5 bases, with 12 bases between them. Germline V gene sequence: CDR1 MNHEY, CDR2 SVGEGT. The CDR3 bases are TGTGCCAGCAGTTCCGGGACCCCTCACGAGCAGTACGTC. Its protein is CASSSGTPHEQYV.

This clonotype was observed a handful of times. The genes are TRBV18 and TRBJ2-1, with 10 bases identical to TRBD1. Germline V gene lookup returns CDR1 KGHSH and CDR2 LQKENI. Unmatched junction bases numbered 5, after V lost 0 bases and J lost 9 bases. The CDR3 spans 15 residues. The CDR3 sequence is CASSPPGQGFGEQFF. The DNA of the CDR3 is TGTGCCAGCTCACCACCGGGACAGGGGTTTGGTGAGCAGTTCTTC.

This clonotype was seen only a few times. The V and J genes are TRBV20-1 and TRBJ2-3; D is perhaps TRBD1 (6 bases). This CDR3 is 12 amino acids long. V was trimmed by 3 bases and J by 4 bases, leaving 8 bases between them. Germline CDR1 and CDR2: DFQATT and SNEGSKA (reference sequence). The CDR3 region has the DNA TGCAGTGCTAGGGGGGCTTCAGATACGCAGTATTTT. Translation: CSARGASDTQYF.

This clonotype was seen ten or more times. CDR3 loop: CASSLPLAANSYNEQFF. DNA of the CDR3: TGTGCCAGCAGCTTGCCGCTAGCGGCCAACTCCTACAATGAGCAGTTCTTC. The chain uses TRBV11-2 and TRBJ2-1; 7 nucleotides match TRBD2. V dropped 3 bases and J dropped 0; count of bases not matched to a gene: 8. Per germline, CDR1 SGHAT and CDR2 FQNNGV. The CDR3 length is 17 residues.

DNA of the CDR3: TGTGCCAGCAGCCCGAGGTGGGCGGGGGCCGGGGAGACCCAGTACTTC. Translated, it gives CASSPRWAGAGETQYF. The chain links TRBV12-3 or TRBV12-4 to TRBJ2-5; a possible D gene is TRBD2 (7 bases). This CDR3 contains 16 residues. Trimming shortened V by 6 bases and J by 5 bases, and 22 bases separated the two germline ends.

There are a few counts of this clonotype. CDR3 DNA: TGCAGTGCTAGGCAACCGAACACTGAAGCTTTCTTT. Its translation is CSARQPNTEAFF. The gene calls are TRBV20-1 and TRBJ1-1; D uncertain. Germline V gene data show CDR1 as DFQATT and CDR2 as SNEGSKA (reference sequence). The CDR3 covers 12 residues. V gave up 3 bases and J gave up 1 base, with 6 bases separating them.

This clonotype showed up just a few times. This chain connects TRBV20-1 to TRBJ2-7; 11 nucleotides match TRBD2. The germline gives CDR1 DFQATT, CDR2 SNEGSKA (reference sequence). The CDR3 loop spans 13 amino acids. CDR3 nucleotides: TGCAGCCTAGCGGGGGGCCCTACCTACGAGCAGTACTTC. This translates into CSLAGGPTYEQYF.

This clonotype was picked up a small number of times. The J gene is TRBJ1-1, the V gene TRBV20-1; D is undetermined. Germline assignment: CDR1 DFQATT and CDR2 SNEGSKA (reference sequence). Trimming shortened V by 0 bases and J by 3 bases, and 8 bases separated the two germline ends. The CDR3 has 13 amino acids. The CDR3, as DNA: TGCAGTGCTAGAGATCGTTCAGACACTGAAGCTTTCTTT. It is translated as CSARDRSDTEAFF.

The chain couples TRBV9 to TRBJ2-1, with a tentative D call TRBD2 (5 bases). The CDR3 runs 15 residues. Germline V lookup: CDR1 SGDLS, CDR2 YYNGEE. V was shortened by 4 bases and J by 3 bases, with 14 bases between the two germline ends. The chain's CDR3 is CASSTGTLDYNEQFF. CDR3 bases: TGTGCCAGCAGCACGGGAACTCTCGACTACAATGAGCAGTTCTTC.

The chain carries TRBV5-1 and TRBJ2-1; a weak D match, TRBD2 (6 bases). Germline V gene sequence: CDR1 SGHRS, CDR2 YFSETQ. The CDR3 is 14 amino acids. V was cut by 1 base and J by 5 bases, with 10 bases left in between. The CDR3 DNA follows: TGCGCCAGCAGCTTGTTCGGGGGTAACAATGAGCAGTTCTTC. This encodes CASSLFGGNNEQFF.

V gene TRBV10-3 combines with J gene TRBJ2-5; 10 bases map to TRBD1. Unmatched junction bases numbered 4, after V lost 2 bases and J lost 4 bases. Germline CDR1 reads ENHRY; CDR2 reads SYGVKD. This CDR3 region has 15 residues. CDR3 DNA: TGTGCCATCAGTGAGGCGGGACAGGGGTCAGAGACCCAGTACTTC. Amino acid sequence: CAISEAGQGSETQYF.

This clonotype was counted many times. The V gene is TRBV5-1, the J gene TRBJ1-4; no definite D call. V was clipped by 0 bases and J by 4 bases, with 16 bases between them. The CDR3 is 17 amino acids. Germline V gene data show CDR1 as SGHRS and CDR2 as YFSETQ. The CDR3 sequence is CASSLDVTVGNNEKLFF. The CDR3 DNA reads TGCGCCAGCAGCTTGGACGTCACGGTGGGGAATAATGAAAAACTGTTTTTT.

The sample holds a few counts of this clonotype. V usage is TRBV6-5 and J usage is TRBJ1-6, with D uncertain. V lost 7 bases to trimming and J lost 8 bases, with 15 bases between them. This CDR3 is 14 amino acids long. CDR1 and CDR2 (germline): MNHEY, SVGAGI. Here the CDR3 reads CASTSGGRHSPLHF. The CDR3 DNA sequence: TGTGCCAGCACCTCGGGAGGACGGCATTCACCCCTCCACTTT.

This clonotype was recorded at least ten times. This chain joins TRBV11-2 and TRBJ2-5; 8 positions agree with TRBD2. Germline V CDR1 and CDR2: SGHAT, FQNNGV. Losses at the gene ends were 4 bases for V and 5 bases for J; bases not matched to a gene: 6. CDR3 length: 14 residues. The CDR3 nucleotides are TGTGCCAGCAGCTCGGGGACTAGATGGGAGACCCAGTACTTC. Its protein is CASSSGTRWETQYF.

This clonotype came up many times. The V and J genes are TRBV6-5 and TRBJ2-4; the D gene is possibly TRBD2 (5 bases). The length of the CDR3 is 16 residues. Looked up from germline, CDR1 is MNHEY and CDR2 is SVGAGI. Trimming left V 0 bases short and J 2 bases short, with 11 bases between. The CDR3 DNA reads TGTGCCAGCAGTTACTCTGGGGTCGGGACCAAAAACATTCAGTACTTC. This encodes CASSYSGVGTKNIQYF.

The chain has TRBV7-9 and TRBJ2-1; 14 nucleotides agree with TRBD2. The CDR3 consists of 15 residues. Germline assignment: CDR1 SEHNR and CDR2 FQNEAQ (reference sequence). V dropped 5 bases and J dropped 9; count of bases not matched to a gene: 6. CDR3 nucleotide sequence: TGTGCCAGCAGCCCGCGACTAGCGGGGGGGCGTGAGCAGTTCTTC. Translating it yields CASSPRLAGGREQFF.

This chain connects TRBV3-1 to TRBJ1-3; 8 bases agree with TRBD1. The V and J ends lost 5 bases and 7 bases, in that order; junction bases with no gene match: 7. This CDR3 has 14 residues. Per germline, CDR1 LGHDT and CDR2 YNNKEL (reference sequence). CDR3 loop: CASSVQTGENTIYF. CDR3 coding DNA: TGTGCCAGCAGCGTTCAGACAGGGGAGAACACCATATATTTT. The full variable domain, with the rest looked up from reference TRBV3-1 and TRBJ1-3, is DTAVSQTPKYLVTQMGNDKSIKCEQNLGHDTMYWYKQDSKKFLKIMFSYNNKELIINETVPNRFSPKSPDKAHLNLHINSLELGDSAVYFCASSVQTGENTIYFGEGSWLTVV.

This chain joins TRBV9 and TRBJ2-5; perhaps TRBD1 as D (6 bases). Germline CDR1 reads SGDLS; CDR2 reads YYNGEE. The CDR3 extends over 16 amino acids. V was cut by 0 bases and J by 1 base, with 13 bases left in between. This CDR3 reads CASSVGGTRVQETQYF. DNA for the CDR3: TGTGCCAGCAGCGTAGGGGGGACACGGGTCCAAGAGACCCAGTACTTC.

V is TRBV6-5 and J is TRBJ2-5; a possible D gene is TRBD2 (6 bases). The V gene lost 8 bases and the J gene lost 0 bases, with 22 bases spanning the gap. The CDR3 has 17 amino acids. Germline CDR1 MNHEY, CDR2 SVGAGI. The CDR3, as DNA: TGTGCCAGCTCCCCCTCTCTCGGGGGATCCTACCAAGAGACCCAGTACTTC. Residues: CASSPSLGGSYQETQYF.

This clonotype was seen more than once but under ten times. The V and J genes are TRBV4-3 and TRBJ2-1; tentative D call: TRBD1 (5 bases). Trimming stripped 8 bases from V and 6 bases from J, with 14 bases between. The CDR3 totals 13 residues. In germline, CDR1 is LGHNA, CDR2 YSLEER. CDR3 protein: CASGKQGLNEQFF. DNA of the CDR3: TGCGCCAGCGGTAAGCAGGGCCTCAATGAGCAGTTCTTC.

The chain uses TRBV7-2 and TRBJ1-3; D is ambiguous. CDR3 length equals 15 residues. Germline loops: CDR1 SGHTA, CDR2 FQGNSA. The V end lost 7 bases, the J end lost 0 bases, and 13 bases lay between the germline ends. This CDR3 is CASTERRSSGNTIYF. CDR3 coding DNA: TGTGCCAGCACCGAGAGGAGGAGCTCTGGAAACACCATATATTTT.

The rearrangement uses TRBV5-6 and TRBJ2-3; 10 bases are a match to TRBD2. Germline values: CDR1 SGHDT, CDR2 YYEEEE. The CDR3 extends over 16 amino acids. V trimming: 2 bases; J trimming: 2 bases; junction bases outside the gene matches: 5. CDR3 nucleotide sequence: TGTGCCAGCAGCTTCAGTAGCGGGGGGTTCACAGATACGCAGTATTTT. Its translation is CASSFSSGGFTDTQYF.

This clonotype was seen ten or more times. The chain is built from TRBV6-5 and TRBJ2-5, with TRBD2 matching 11 bases. The germline CDR1 and CDR2 sequences are MNHEY and SVGAGI. The CDR3 consists of 18 residues. The trim removed 0 bases at V and 2 bases at J, leaving 8 bases unmatched. Here the CDR3 reads CASSYSSSGGLSQETQYF. CDR3 coding DNA: TGTGCCAGCAGTTACTCGTCTAGCGGGGGGCTCTCTCAAGAGACCCAGTACTTC.

This chain joins TRBV5-1 and TRBJ2-7; no definite D call. Germline V lookup: CDR1 SGHRS, CDR2 YFSETQ. Trimming left V 5 bases short and J 1 base short, with 13 bases between. The CDR3 totals 14 residues. In DNA, the CDR3 is TGCGCCAGCAGGCGGCAGGTGCAGTCCTACGAGCAGTACGTC. It translates to CASRRQVQSYEQYV.

A few counts support this clonotype. This chain links TRBV11-2 with TRBJ2-3; 9 nucleotides line up with TRBD2. Trimming removed 5 bases from V and 2 bases from J; junction bases left unmatched: 11. Germline V CDR1 and CDR2: SGHAT, FQNNGV. This CDR3 contains 17 residues. CDR3 in DNA: TGTGCCAGCAGCATTACATGGAGCGGGGGGTTCACAGATACGCAGTATTTT. Amino acid sequence: CASSITWSGGFTDTQYF.

This chain connects TRBV28 to TRBJ1-1; the D gene is possibly TRBD1 (6 bases). CDR3 length: 16 residues. V lost 5 bases and J 0 bases, leaving 16 bases between the germline ends. CDR1 is MDHEN and CDR2 is SYDVKM in the germline V gene. The DNA of the CDR3 is TGTGCCAGCAGTGGCAGCCCGGGACAAATGAACACTGAAGCTTTCTTT. This sequence encodes CASSGSPGQMNTEAFF.

This chain uses TRBV7-2 with TRBJ1-3; D unclear. Germline CDR1 reads SGHTA; CDR2 reads FQGNSA. Trimming stripped 3 bases from V and 1 base from J, with 10 bases between. The CDR3 spans 15 residues. CDR3 sequence reads: CASSLWGNSGNTIYF. The CDR3 DNA sequence: TGTGCCAGCAGCTTGTGGGGAAATTCTGGAAACACCATATATTTT.

This clonotype was found a few times. The chain is built from TRBV5-1 and TRBJ2-4, with TRBD1 matching 9 bases. Trimming removed 4 bases from V and 8 bases from J; junction bases left unmatched: 7. This CDR3 is built from 14 residues. CDR1 is SGHRS and CDR2 is YFSETQ in the germline V gene. The CDR3 DNA reads TGCGCCAGCAGCCCCGGGACAGGGCCGGACATTCAGTACTTC. Protein: CASSPGTGPDIQYF.